What follows are 2 T cell receptor beta chains derived from one specimen sequenced in a study of identical twins. TCRdb independently ran MiXCR on the 5' RACE reads; one entry per CDR3 protein. The sample contains about 790,000 distinct CDR3 sequences, 15% to 20% of which appear only once. These data also featured in a second study, about T cells expressing NK-cell markers.

Material: PBMCs. All receptors derive from a woman aged 18 to 35 in good health.

In this sample, this clonotype turned up a few times. The J gene is TRBJ2-7, the V gene TRBV20-1, with 8 bases that match TRBD2. Germline V lookup: CDR1 DFQATT, CDR2 SNEGSKA (reference sequence). V trimming: 5 bases; J trimming: 3 bases; junction bases outside the gene matches: 9. CDR3 size: 14 residues. CDR3 protein: CSAPRVAGSYEQYF. Here the CDR3 DNA reads TGCAGTGCTCCCCGGGTAGCGGGAAGCTACGAGCAGTACTTC.

CDR3 in amino acids: CASSFTGTSFTEQFF. The CDR3 nucleotides read TGCGCCAGCAGTTTTACCGGGACTAGCTTCACTGAGCAGTTCTTC. The chain couples TRBV5-1 to TRBJ2-1; 9 positions agree with TRBD2. This CDR3 has 15 residues. Germline V gene sequence: CDR1 SGHRS, CDR2 YFSETQ. V shed 5 bases and J 9 bases; nucleotides not matched to a gene: 12.